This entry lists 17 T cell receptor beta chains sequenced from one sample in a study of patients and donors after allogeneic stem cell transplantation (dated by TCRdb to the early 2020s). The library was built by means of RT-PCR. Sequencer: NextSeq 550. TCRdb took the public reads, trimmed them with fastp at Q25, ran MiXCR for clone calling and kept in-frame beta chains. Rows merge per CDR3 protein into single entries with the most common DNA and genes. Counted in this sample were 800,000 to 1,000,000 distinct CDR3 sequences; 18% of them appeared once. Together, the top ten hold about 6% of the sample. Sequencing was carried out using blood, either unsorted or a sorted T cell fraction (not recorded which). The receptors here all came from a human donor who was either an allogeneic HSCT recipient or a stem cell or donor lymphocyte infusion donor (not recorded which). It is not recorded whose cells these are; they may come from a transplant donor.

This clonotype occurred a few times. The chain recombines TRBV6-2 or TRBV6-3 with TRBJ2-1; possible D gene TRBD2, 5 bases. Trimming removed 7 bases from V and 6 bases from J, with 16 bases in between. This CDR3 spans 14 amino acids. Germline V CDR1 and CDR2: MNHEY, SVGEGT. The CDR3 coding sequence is TGTGCCAGCACTGAGGGAGCTTCGGCCAATGAGCAGTTCTTC. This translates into CASTEGASANEQFF.

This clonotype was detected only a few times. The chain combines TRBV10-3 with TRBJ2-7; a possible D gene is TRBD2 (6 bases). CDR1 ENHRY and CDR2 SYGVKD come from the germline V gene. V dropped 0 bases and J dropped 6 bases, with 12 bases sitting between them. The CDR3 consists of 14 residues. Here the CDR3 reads CAISESGQGGEQYF. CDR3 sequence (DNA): TGTGCCATCAGTGAGTCAGGGCAGGGAGGCGAGCAGTACTTC.

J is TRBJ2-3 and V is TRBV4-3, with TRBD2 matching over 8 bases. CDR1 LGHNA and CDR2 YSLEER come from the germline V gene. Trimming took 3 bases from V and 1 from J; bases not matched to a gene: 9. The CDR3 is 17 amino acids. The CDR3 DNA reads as TGCGCCAGCAGCCAGCAGCGGGGGCCGGGTGGCACAGATACGCAGTATTTT. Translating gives CASSQQRGPGGTDTQYF.

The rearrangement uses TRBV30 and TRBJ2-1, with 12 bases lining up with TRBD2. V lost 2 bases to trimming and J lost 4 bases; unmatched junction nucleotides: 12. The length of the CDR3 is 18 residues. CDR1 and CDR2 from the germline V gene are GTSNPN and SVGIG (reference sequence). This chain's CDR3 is CAWSTILLAGGGYNEQFF. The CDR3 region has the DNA TGTGCCTGGAGTACTATCTTACTAGCGGGAGGTGGTTACAATGAGCAGTTCTTC.

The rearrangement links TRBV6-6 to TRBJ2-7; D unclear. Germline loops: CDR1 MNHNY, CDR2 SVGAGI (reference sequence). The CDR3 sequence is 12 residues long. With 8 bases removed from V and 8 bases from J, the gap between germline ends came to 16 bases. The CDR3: CASSPAADKQYF. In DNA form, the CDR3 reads TGTGCCAGCTCACCGGCGGCAGATAAGCAGTACTTC.

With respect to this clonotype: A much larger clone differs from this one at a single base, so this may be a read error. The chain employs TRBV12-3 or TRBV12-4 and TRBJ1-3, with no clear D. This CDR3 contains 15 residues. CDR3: CASSPDRVSGSTIYF. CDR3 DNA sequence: TGTGCCAGCAGCCCCGACCGGGTCTCTGGAAGCACCATATATTTT.

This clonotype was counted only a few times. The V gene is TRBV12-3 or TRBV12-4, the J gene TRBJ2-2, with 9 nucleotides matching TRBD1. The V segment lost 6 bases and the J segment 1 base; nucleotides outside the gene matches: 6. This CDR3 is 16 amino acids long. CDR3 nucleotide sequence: TGTGCCAGCAGCGGGACAGGGTCTTTGAACACCGGGGAGCTGTTTTTT. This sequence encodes CASSGTGSLNTGELFF.

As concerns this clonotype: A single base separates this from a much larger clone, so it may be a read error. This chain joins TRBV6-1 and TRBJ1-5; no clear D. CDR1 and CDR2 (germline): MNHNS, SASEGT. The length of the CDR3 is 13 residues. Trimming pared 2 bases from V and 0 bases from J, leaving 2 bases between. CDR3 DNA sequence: TGTGCCAGCAGTGAACGTAGCAATCAGCCCCAGCATTTT. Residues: CASSERSNQPQHF.

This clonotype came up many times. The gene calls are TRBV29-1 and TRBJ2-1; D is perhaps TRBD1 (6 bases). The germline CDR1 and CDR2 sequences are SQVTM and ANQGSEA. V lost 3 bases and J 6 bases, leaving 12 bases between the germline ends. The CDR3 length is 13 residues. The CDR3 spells CSVESQGPNEQFF. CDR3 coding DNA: TGCAGCGTTGAGTCCCAGGGGCCCAATGAGCAGTTCTTC.

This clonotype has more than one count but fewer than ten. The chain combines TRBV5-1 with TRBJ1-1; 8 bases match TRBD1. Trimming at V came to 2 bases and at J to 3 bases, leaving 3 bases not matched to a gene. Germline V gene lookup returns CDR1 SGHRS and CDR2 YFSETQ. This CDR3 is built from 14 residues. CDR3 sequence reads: CASSFGTGYTEAFF. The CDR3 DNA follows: TGCGCCAGCAGCTTCGGGACAGGTTACACTGAAGCTTTCTTT. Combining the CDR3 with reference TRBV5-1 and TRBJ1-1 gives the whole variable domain KAGVTQTPRYLIKTRGQQVTLSCSPISGHRSVSWYQQTPGQGLQFLFEYFSETQRNKGNFPGRFSGRQFSNSRSEMNVSTLELGDSALYLCASSFGTGYTEAFFGQGTRLTVV.

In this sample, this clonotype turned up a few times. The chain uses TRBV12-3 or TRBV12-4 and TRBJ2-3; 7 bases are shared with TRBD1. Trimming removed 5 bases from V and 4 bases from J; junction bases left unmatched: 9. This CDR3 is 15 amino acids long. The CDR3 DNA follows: TGTGCCAGCAGTCCGGGACAGACGAGCGCAGATACGCAGTATTTT. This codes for CASSPGQTSADTQYF.

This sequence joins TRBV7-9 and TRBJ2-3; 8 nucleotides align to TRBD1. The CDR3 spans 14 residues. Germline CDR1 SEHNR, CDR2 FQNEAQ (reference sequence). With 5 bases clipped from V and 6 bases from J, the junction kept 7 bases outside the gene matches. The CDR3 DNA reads TGTGCCAGCAGCGCGGACAGGGTCGGGGATACGCAGTATTTT. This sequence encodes CASSADRVGDTQYF.

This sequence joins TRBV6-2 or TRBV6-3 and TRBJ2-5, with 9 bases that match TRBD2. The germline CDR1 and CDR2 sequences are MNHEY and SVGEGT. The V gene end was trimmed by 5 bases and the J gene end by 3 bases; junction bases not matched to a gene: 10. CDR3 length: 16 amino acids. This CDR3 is CASSPRLAAMEETQYF. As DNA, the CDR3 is TGTGCCAGCAGTCCCCGACTAGCGGCCATGGAAGAGACCCAGTACTTC.

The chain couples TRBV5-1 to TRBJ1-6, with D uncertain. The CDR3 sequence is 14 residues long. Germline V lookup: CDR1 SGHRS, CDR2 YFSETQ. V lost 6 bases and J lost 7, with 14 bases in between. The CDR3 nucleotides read TGCGCCAGCACGCGGACCGAAACGAATTCACCCCTCCACTTT. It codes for CASTRTETNSPLHF.

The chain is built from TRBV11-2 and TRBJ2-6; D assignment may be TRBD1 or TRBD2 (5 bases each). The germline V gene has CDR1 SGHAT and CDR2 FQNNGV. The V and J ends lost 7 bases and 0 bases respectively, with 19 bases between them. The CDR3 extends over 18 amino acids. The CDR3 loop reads CASNPGPWGNSGANVLTF. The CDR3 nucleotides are TGTGCCAGCAACCCCGGGCCTTGGGGGAACTCTGGGGCCAACGTCCTGACTTTC.

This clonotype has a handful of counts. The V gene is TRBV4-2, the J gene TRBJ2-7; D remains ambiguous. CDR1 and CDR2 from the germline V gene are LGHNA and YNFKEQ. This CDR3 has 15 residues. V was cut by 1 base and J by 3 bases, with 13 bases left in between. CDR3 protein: CASSQALATFYEQYF. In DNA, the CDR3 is TGTGCCAGCAGCCAAGCCCTGGCTACTTTCTACGAGCAGTACTTC.

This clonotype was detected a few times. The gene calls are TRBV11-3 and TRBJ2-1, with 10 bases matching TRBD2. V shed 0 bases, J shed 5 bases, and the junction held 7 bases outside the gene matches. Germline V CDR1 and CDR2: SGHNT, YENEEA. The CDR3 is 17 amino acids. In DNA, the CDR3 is TGTGCCAGCAGCTTAGAGCCAAGACTAGCGGGCGACAATGAGCAGTTCTTC. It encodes CASSLEPRLAGDNEQFF.